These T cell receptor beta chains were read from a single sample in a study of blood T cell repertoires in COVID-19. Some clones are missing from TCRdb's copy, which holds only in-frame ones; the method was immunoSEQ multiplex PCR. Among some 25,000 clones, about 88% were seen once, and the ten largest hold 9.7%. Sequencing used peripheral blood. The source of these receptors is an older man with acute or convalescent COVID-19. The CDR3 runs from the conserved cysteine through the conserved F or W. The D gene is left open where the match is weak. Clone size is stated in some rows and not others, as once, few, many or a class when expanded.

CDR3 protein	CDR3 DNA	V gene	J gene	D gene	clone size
CASSATVAGGAGELFF	TGTGCCAGCAGCGCAACAGTAGCGGGGGGCGCCGGGGAGCTGTTTTTT	TRBV3-1/TRBV3-2	TRBJ2-2	TRBD2	.
CASTVSGRDEQYF	TGCGCCAGCACCGTTAGCGGGAGGGACGAGCAGTACTTC	TRBV5-1	TRBJ2-7	TRBD2	.
CASSSGLAGVTDTQYF	TGTGCCAGCAGCTCGGGACTAGCGGGGGTGACAGATACGCAGTATTTT	TRBV5-5	TRBJ2-3	TRBD2	.
CASSRQGGNEKLFF	TGTGCCAGCAGTCGACAGGGGGGAAATGAAAAACTGTTTTTT	TRBV6-5	TRBJ1-4	TRBD1	.
CASSPPGQISYEQYF	TGTGCCAGCAGCCCCCCGGGACAGATCTCCTACGAGCAGTACTTC	TRBV5-4	TRBJ2-7	TRBD1	.
CASSIERGATDTQYF	TGTGCCAGTAGTATAGAGCGGGGGGCAACGGATACGCAGTATTTT	TRBV19	TRBJ2-3	TRBD2	.
CASGGGDSHTGELFF	TGTGCCAGCGGGGGTGGGGACAGCCACACCGGGGAGCTGTTTTTT	TRBV25-1	TRBJ2-2	TRBD1	.
CASSPGQFTGELFF	TGTGCCAGCTCCCCCGGACAGTTCACCGGGGAGCTGTTTTTT	TRBV18	TRBJ2-2	.	.
CASSLRGYNSPLHF	TGTGCCAGCAGCTTAAGAGGGTATAATTCACCCCTCCACTTT	TRBV7-2	TRBJ1-6	.	.
CASSPGLAASTDTQYF	TGTGCCAGCAGCCCTGGACTAGCTGCTAGCACAGATACGCAGTATTTT	TRBV13	TRBJ2-3	TRBD2	.
CASSMGTGTYEQYF	TGTGCCAGTAGTATGGGGACAGGGACCTACGAGCAGTACTTC	TRBV19	TRBJ2-7	TRBD1	.
CATSSLGQGRYEQYF	TGTGCCACCAGCAGTCTCGGACAGGGACGTTACGAGCAGTACTTC	TRBV15	TRBJ2-7	TRBD1	once
CASSLGTGSNQPQHF	TGTGCCAGCAGCTTAGGGACAGGAAGCAATCAGCCCCAGCATTTT	TRBV7-8	TRBJ1-5	TRBD1	.
CASSRRDRDMAGQYF	TGTGCCAGTAGTCGCCGGGACAGGGACATGGCGGGCCAGTACTTC	TRBV19	TRBJ2-7	TRBD1	.
CASRDRDTHGYTF	TGTGCCAGCCGGGACAGGGATACCCATGGCTACACCTTC	TRBV2	TRBJ1-2	TRBD1	.
CASSPPCLAGAVGQFF	TGTGCCAGCTCACCACCGTGCCTAGCGGGGGCCGTTGGGCAGTTCTTC	TRBV18	TRBJ2-1	TRBD2	.
CASSRVQGAGGELFF	TGTGCCAGCAGCCGGGTACAGGGGGCTGGCGGGGAGCTGTTTTTT	TRBV3-1/TRBV3-2	TRBJ2-2	TRBD1	.
CSVQVNRVYAHSGYTF	TGCAGCGTTCAAGTCAACCGGGTGTACGCGCATTCTGGCTACACCTTC	TRBV29-1	TRBJ1-2	.	.
CASSNKGTSRETQYF	TGTGCCAGTAGTAATAAGGGGACTAGTCGCGAGACCCAGTACTTC	TRBV19	TRBJ2-5	TRBD2	.
CASSLWVVDSDSPLHF	TGTGCCAGCAGTTTATGGGTGGTGGACAGTGATTCACCCCTCCACTTT	TRBV28	TRBJ1-6	.	once
CASSIERAGTQYF	TGTGCCAGTAGTATAGAGAGGGCAGGGACCCAGTACTTC	TRBV19	TRBJ2-5	.	once
CASSQAGGLGPNEQFF	TGTGCCAGCAGCCAAGCAGGGGGATTAGGCCCCAATGAGCAGTTCTTC	TRBV3-1/TRBV3-2	TRBJ2-1	TRBD1	.
CASNLPGQGNEQFF	TGTGCCAGCAACCTCCCGGGACAGGGAAATGAGCAGTTCTTC	TRBV6-6	TRBJ2-1	TRBD1	.
CASSWNTGSSYEQYF	TGCGCCAGCAGTTGGAATACAGGGAGCTCCTACGAGCAGTACTTC	TRBV5-1	TRBJ2-7	.	few
CASSAPKGHASQETQYF	TGTGCCAGCAGCGCCCCGAAGGGACACGCCAGCCAAGAGACCCAGTACTTC	TRBV9	TRBJ2-5	.	once
CASSLSLGRGYGYTF	TGTGCCAGCAGTTTATCCCTTGGGAGGGGGTATGGCTACACCTTC	TRBV28	TRBJ1-2	.	.
CASSLTSGRRENNEQFF	TGTGCCAGCAGCCTGACTAGCGGGAGAAGGGAAAACAATGAGCAGTTCTTC	TRBV7-9	TRBJ2-1	TRBD2	.
CASSAPGLAGFLYEQYF	TGTGCCAGCAGCGCCCCGGGACTAGCGGGATTCCTCTACGAGCAGTACTTC	TRBV7-9	TRBJ2-7	TRBD2	.
CASSTIAGISYNEQFF	TGCGCCAGCAGCACTATAGCGGGAATATCCTACAATGAGCAGTTCTTC	TRBV5-1	TRBJ2-1	TRBD2	.
CASSVAGTGYEQYF	TGTGCCAGCAGCGTAGCCGGGACAGGCTACGAGCAGTACTTC	TRBV9	TRBJ2-7	TRBD1	few
CASSLLTGTYEQYF	TGTGCCAGCAGCTTACTGACAGGGACCTACGAGCAGTACTTC	TRBV11-2	TRBJ2-7	TRBD1	.
CASSVDQRGYNEQFF	TGTGCCAGCAGCGTAGACCAGCGGGGCTACAATGAGCAGTTCTTC	TRBV9	TRBJ2-1	TRBD2	.
CASSLGGGTGVYEQYF	TGTGCCAGCAGCTTGGGGGGCGGGACAGGGGTCTACGAGCAGTACTTC	TRBV5-6	TRBJ2-7	TRBD1	.
CASSPSTGLDYEQYF	TGTGCCAGCTCACCCTCAACAGGGCTGGACTACGAGCAGTACTTC	TRBV18	TRBJ2-7	.	.
CASSLAGAGSSYEQYF	TGCGCCAGCAGCTTGGCCGGAGCGGGGTCATCCTACGAGCAGTACTTC	TRBV5-1	TRBJ2-7	TRBD2	.
CASSEAGSQPQHF	TGTGCCAGCAGTGAAGCAGGGTCTCAGCCCCAGCATTTT	TRBV25-1	TRBJ1-5	.	.
CASSESSGRSTGELFF	TGTGCCAGCAGTGAGTCTAGCGGGAGGTCGACCGGGGAGCTGTTTTTT	TRBV2	TRBJ2-2	TRBD2	.
CASSFGDRGRSDTQYF	TGTGCCAGCAGCTTTGGGGACAGGGGTCGGTCGGATACGCAGTATTTT	TRBV7-9	TRBJ2-3	TRBD1	.
CASSFGTPNEQFF	TGTGCCAGTAGTTTTGGGACTCCCAATGAGCAGTTCTTC	TRBV19	TRBJ2-1	.	.
CASSLAARDRERAAFF	TGTGCCAGCAGCTTAGCCGCCCGGGACAGGGAGAGGGCAGCTTTCTTT	TRBV7-2	TRBJ1-1	TRBD1	.
CASSPSRQADTIYF	TGTGCCAGCAGCCCAAGCCGACAGGCCGACACCATATATTTT	TRBV5-4	TRBJ1-3	.	once
CAIGVGLAEETQYF	TGTGCCATCGGCGTGGGACTAGCGGAAGAGACCCAGTACTTC	TRBV10-3	TRBJ2-5	TRBD2	.
CASIRTGTGNTIYF	TGTGCCAGTATTAGGACAGGGACTGGAAACACCATATATTTT	TRBV19	TRBJ1-3	TRBD1	.
CASSFSGSGDEQFF	TGTGCCAGTAGTTTTAGCGGGAGTGGCGATGAGCAGTTCTTC	TRBV19	TRBJ2-1	TRBD2	.
CASSLTGSEYGYTF	TGCGCCAGCAGCTTGACAGGTTCCGAATATGGCTACACCTTC	TRBV5-1	TRBJ1-2	.	.
CASSRGQLTGELFF	TGTGCCAGCAGCCGGGGACAGTTGACCGGGGAGCTGTTTTTT	TRBV14	TRBJ2-2	TRBD1	.
CASSYSHPEGEQYF	TGTGCCAGCAGTTACTCACACCCAGAGGGCGAGCAGTACTTC	TRBV6-6	TRBJ2-7	.	.
CALKSGGSSYEQYF	TGTGCCCTTAAATCGGGGGGGAGCTCCTACGAGCAGTACTTC	TRBV30	TRBJ2-7	TRBD2	.
CASSATDSNQPQHF	TGTGCCAGCAGCGCTACAGATTCCAATCAGCCCCAGCATTTT	TRBV9	TRBJ1-5	.	once
CASSFDRDYGYTF	TGCGCCAGCAGCTTCGACAGGGACTATGGCTACACCTTC	TRBV5-1	TRBJ1-2	TRBD1	.